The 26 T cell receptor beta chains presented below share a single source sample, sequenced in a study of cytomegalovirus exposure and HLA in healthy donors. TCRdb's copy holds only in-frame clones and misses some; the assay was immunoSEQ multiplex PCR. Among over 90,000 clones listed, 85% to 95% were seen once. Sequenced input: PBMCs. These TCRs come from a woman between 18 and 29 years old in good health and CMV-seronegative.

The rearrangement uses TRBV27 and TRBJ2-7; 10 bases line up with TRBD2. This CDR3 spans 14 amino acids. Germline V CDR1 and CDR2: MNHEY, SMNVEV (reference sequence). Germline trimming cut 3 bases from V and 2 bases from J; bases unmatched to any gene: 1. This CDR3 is CASSFSGRPYEQYF. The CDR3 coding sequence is TGTGCCAGCAGTTTTAGCGGGAGGCCCTACGAGCAGTACTTC.

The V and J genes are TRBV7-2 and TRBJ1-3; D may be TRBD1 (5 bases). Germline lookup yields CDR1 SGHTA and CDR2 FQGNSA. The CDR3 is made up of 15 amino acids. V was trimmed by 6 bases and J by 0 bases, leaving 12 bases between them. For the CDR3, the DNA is TGTGCCAGCAGTCAGGACATGTACTCTGGAAACACCATATATTTT. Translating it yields CASSQDMYSGNTIYF.

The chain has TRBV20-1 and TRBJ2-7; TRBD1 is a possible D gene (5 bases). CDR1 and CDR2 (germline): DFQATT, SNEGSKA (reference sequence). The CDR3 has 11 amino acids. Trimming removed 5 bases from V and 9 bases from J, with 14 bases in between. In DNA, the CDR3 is TGCAGTGCTGGGGCCCCTTCGGGGCAGTACTTC. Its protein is CSAGAPSGQYF.

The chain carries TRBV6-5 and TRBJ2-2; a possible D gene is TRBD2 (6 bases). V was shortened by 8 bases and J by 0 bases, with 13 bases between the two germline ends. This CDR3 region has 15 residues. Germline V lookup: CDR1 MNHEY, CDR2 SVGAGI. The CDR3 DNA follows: TGTGCCAGCTCCGGGACTTTTACGAACACCGGGGAGCTGTTTTTT. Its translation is CASSGTFTNTGELFF.

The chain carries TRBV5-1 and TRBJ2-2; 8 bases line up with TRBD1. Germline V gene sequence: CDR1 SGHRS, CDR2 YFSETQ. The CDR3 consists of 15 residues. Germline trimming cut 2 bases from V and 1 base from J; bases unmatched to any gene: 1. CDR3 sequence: CASSFGTGNTGELFF. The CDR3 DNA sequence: TGCGCCAGCAGCTTTGGGACAGGGAACACCGGGGAGCTGTTTTTT. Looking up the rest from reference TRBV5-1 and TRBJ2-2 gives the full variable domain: KAGVTQTPRYLIKTRGQQVTLSCSPISGHRSVSWYQQTPGQGLQFLFEYFSETQRNKGNFPGRFSGRQFSNSRSEMNVSTLELGDSALYLCASSFGTGNTGELFFGEGSRLTVL.

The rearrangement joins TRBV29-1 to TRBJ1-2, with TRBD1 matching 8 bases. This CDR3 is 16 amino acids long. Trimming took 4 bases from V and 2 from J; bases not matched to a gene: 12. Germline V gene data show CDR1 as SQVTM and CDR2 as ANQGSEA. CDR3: CSVGFTGRGRNYGYTF. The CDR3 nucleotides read TGCAGCGTTGGATTTACAGGCAGGGGGCGAAACTATGGCTACACCTTC.

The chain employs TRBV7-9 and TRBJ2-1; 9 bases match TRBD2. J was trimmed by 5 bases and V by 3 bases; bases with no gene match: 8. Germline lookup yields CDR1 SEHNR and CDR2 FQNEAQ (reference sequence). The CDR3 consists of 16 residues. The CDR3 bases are TGTGCCAGCAGCTTCGGCGGGGGGGCTGTCGACAATGAGCAGTTCTTC. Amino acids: CASSFGGGAVDNEQFF.

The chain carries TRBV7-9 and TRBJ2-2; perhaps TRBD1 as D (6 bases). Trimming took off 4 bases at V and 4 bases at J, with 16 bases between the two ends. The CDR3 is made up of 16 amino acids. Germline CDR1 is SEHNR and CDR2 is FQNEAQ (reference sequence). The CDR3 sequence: CASSWGQGLGTGELFF. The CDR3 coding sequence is TGTGCCAGCAGCTGGGGGCAGGGATTGGGCACCGGGGAGCTGTTTTTT.

The CDR3: CASSLARQQGSRTEAFF. CDR3 coding DNA: TGTGCCAGCAGCTTGGCCCGTCAACAGGGGTCGAGGACTGAAGCTTTCTTT. J is TRBJ1-1 and V is TRBV5-8; 7 positions match TRBD1. This CDR3 comprises 17 residues. The V gene's germline CDR1 is SGHTS and CDR2 YDEGEE. V dropped 0 bases and J dropped 5; count of bases not matched to a gene: 13.

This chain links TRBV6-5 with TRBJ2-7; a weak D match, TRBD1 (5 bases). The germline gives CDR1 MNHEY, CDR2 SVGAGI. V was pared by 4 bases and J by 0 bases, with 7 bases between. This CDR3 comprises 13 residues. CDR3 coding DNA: TGTGCCAGCAGTTTGGGGCCCTCCTACGAGCAGTACTTC. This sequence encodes CASSLGPSYEQYF.

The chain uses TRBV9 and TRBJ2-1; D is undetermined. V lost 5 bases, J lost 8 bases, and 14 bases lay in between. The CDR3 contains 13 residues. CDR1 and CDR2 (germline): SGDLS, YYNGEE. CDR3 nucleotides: TGTGCCAGCAGTGCTTACTCCACTGATGAGCAGTTCTTC. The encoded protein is CASSAYSTDEQFF.

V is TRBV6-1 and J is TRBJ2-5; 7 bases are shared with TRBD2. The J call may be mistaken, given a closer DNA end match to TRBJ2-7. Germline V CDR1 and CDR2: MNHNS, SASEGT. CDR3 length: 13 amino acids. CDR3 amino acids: CASRRRGTYEQYF. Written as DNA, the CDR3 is TGTGCCAGCAGGCGGCGGGGGACCTACGAGCAGTACTTC.

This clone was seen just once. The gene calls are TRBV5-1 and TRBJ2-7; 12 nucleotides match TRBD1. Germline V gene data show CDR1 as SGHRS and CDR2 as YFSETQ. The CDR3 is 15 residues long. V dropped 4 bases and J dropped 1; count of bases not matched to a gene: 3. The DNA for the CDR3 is TGCGCCAGCAGCCCGGGACAGGGGGCTTCCTACGAGCAGTACTTC. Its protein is CASSPGQGASYEQYF.

The CDR3 protein is CASSRDPGSSNQPQHF. The CDR3 nucleotides read TGTGCCAGCTCGCGGGACCCCGGATCGTCCAATCAGCCCCAGCATTTT. This sequence joins TRBV18 and TRBJ1-5, with D possibly TRBD1 on 5 matching bases. The germline gives CDR1 KGHSH, CDR2 LQKENI. The CDR3 consists of 16 residues. Deletions cut 6 bases from V and 3 bases from J, with 18 bases between.

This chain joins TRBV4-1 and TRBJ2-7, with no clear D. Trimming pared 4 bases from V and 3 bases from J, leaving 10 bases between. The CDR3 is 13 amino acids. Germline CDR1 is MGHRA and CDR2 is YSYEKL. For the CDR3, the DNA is TGCGCCAGCAGCCCTTATTCCGGCTACGAGCAGTACTTC. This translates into CASSPYSGYEQYF.

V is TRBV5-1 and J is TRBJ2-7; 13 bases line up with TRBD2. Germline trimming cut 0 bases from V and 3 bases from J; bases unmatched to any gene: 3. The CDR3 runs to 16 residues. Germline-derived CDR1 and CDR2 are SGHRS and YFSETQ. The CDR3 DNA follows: TGCGCCAGCAGCTTGGCCGGGACTAGCGGGATCTACGAGCAGTACTTC. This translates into CASSLAGTSGIYEQYF.

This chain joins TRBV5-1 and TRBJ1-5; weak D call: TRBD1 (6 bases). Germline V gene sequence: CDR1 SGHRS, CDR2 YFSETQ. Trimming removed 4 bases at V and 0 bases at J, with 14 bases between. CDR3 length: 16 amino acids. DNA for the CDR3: TGCGCCAGCAGCGAGACAGGTGATAGTAGCAATCAGCCCCAGCATTTT. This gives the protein CASSETGDSSNQPQHF.

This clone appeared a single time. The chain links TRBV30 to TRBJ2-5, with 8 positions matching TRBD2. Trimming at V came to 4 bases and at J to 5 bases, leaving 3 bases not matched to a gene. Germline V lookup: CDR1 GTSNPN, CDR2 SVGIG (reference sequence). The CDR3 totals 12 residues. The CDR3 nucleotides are TGTGCCTGGACGGGGGGGGTGGAGACCCAGTACTTC. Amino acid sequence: CAWTGGVETQYF.

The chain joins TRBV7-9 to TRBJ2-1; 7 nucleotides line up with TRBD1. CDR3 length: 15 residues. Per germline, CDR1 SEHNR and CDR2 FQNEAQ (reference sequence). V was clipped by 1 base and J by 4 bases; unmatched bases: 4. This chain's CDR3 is CASSLGSGQYNEQFF. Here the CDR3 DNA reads TGTGCCAGCAGCTTAGGTTCGGGACAGTACAATGAGCAGTTCTTC.

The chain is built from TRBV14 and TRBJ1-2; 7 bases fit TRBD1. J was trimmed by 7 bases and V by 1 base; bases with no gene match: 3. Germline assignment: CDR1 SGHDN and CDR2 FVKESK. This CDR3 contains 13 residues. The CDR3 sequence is CASSQGQGGGYTF. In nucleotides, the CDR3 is TGTGCCAGCAGCCAAGGACAGGGTGGTGGCTACACCTTC.

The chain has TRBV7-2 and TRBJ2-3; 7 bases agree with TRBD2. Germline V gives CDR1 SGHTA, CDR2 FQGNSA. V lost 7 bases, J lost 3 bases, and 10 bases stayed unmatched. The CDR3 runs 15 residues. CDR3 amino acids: CASTPGGGGTDTQYF. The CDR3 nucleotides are TGTGCCAGCACCCCGGGCGGGGGAGGGACAGATACGCAGTATTTT.

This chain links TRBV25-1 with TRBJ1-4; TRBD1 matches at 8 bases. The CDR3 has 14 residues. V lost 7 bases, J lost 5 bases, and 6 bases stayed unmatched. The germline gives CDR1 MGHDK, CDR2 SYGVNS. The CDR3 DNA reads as TGTGCCAGCACAAGACAGGGGAGGAATGAAAAACTGTTTTTT. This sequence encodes CASTRQGRNEKLFF.

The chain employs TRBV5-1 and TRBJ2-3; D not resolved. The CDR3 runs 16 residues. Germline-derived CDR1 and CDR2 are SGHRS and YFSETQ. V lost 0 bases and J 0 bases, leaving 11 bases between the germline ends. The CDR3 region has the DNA TGCGCCAGCAGCTTGGGGGCCTCATCTAGCACAGATACGCAGTATTTT. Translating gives CASSLGASSSTDTQYF.

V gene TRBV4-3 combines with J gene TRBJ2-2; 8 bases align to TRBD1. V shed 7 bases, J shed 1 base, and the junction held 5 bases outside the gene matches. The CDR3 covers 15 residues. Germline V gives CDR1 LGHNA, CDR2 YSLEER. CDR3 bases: TGCGCCAGCACCTCGGACAGGGAGAACACCGGGGAGCTGTTTTTT. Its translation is CASTSDRENTGELFF.

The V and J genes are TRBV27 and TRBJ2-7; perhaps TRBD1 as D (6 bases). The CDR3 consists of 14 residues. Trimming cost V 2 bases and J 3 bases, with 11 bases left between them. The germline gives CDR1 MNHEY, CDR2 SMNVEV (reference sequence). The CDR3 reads CASSLTVRGYEQYF. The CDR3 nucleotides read TGTGCCAGCAGTTTAACGGTCAGGGGCTACGAGCAGTACTTC.

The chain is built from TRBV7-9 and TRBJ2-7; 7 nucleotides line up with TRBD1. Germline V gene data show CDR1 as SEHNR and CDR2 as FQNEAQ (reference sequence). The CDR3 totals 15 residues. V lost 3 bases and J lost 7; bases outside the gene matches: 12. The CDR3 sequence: CASSFRGQYPREQYF. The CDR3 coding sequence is TGTGCCAGCAGCTTTCGGGGACAGTACCCCAGGGAGCAGTACTTC. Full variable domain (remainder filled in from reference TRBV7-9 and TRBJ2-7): DTGVSQNPRHKITKRGQNVTFRCDPISEHNRLYWYRQTLGQGPEFLTYFQNEAQLEKSRLLSDRFSAERPKGSFSTLEIQRTEQGDSAMYLCASSFRGQYPREQYFGPGTRLTVT.